This T cell receptor (beta chain) stems from a study of blood T cell repertoires in COVID-19 (TCRdb year 2020). Turning to the overall study: Samples covering the acute and convalescent phases of COVID-19 were provided by collaborators in the United States, Italy and Spain. Samples came from the ongoing ImmuneRACE study (first 160 participants) plus 1,254 subjects from 6 global collaborators. The repertoires were released in a freely available public database meant as a resource for research on the immune response to SARS-CoV-2. Where available, HLA class I and class II types were obtained from metadata supplied by the sample provider rather than from assay-based typing. The dataset comprised deeply sampled blood TCRbeta repertoires from subjects exposed to, actively infected with, or recovered from COVID-19. The prospective study material was composed of cDNA or gDNA derived from T cells, B-cell-depleted T cells, or PBMCs. Nearly every sample came with metadata listing a de-identified subject ID, COVID-19 status, age in years and sex. Broader findings and caveats from the paper: The quantity of clinical and demographic metadata differed by source and by participant and was supplied without curation.

Each collaborating institution followed its own protocols to collect whole blood in K2EDTA tubes. For TCRbeta analysis, collaborators shipped samples as frozen whole blood, isolated PBMCs, or DNA extracted from either of those sample types. This clone appeared a few times. This clone's antigen is unknown. The input lacks base qualities; no much larger clone sits a single base away. TCRbeta CDR3 regions were amplified from genomic DNA by means of the immunoSEQ Assay, a bias-controlled multiplex PCR. The authors' analysis ran thus. Nucleated cell counts per sample were estimated from amplification of reference gene primers within the assay. To quantify the absolute abundance of each unique TCRbeta CDR3 rearrangement, sequence reads were collapsed and filtered. For each sample, productive Simpson clonality was calculated as the square root of Simpson's diversity index across productive rearrangements. Here the immuneACCESS table is served through TCRdb, limited to in-frame sequences with V and J called. Missing clones are a known gap in these copies; in checked studies unresolved V genes cover under half, and the rest lacks a known reason. The V and J calls and clone size were taken over from that table, and D and trimming were inferred from the DNA. Across this sample there are about 200,000 clones, with approximately 82% seen only once. The ten largest clones take up 9.5% to 10% of the sample.

V loses 3 bases at its end and J loses 9 bases; junction bases beyond the gene matches: 5. From the cysteine through the phenylalanine, the CDR3 covers 15 amino acids. CDR3 DNA is the only sequence kept; it has 45 bases, read in frame from the first base. The germline V gene encodes CDR1 MGHRA and CDR2 YSYEKL. The rearranged segments are TRBV4-1 and TRBJ2-2; 12 bases in the middle match TRBD1. Material: peripheral blood. This TCR derives from a man aged 45-65 years with active or convalescent COVID-19. The base sequence is TGCGCCAGCAGCCACGGGACAGGGGGCCTGAGGGAGCTGTTTTTT. This encodes CASSHGTGGLRELFF.